Following are 26 T cell receptor beta chains from one sample sequenced in a study of T cell responses to AZD1222 COVID-19 vaccine. Assay: immunoSEQ multiplex PCR; the TCRdb copy retains only in-frame clones and omits some. There are 90,000 to 150,000 clones in the sample; approximately 86% occur only once, and just over 2.5% lies in the top ten. Here the sequenced sample was peripheral blood, taken 28 days after the second AZD1222 dose. These receptors came from an adult who received the AZD1222 COVID-19 vaccine.

The chain links TRBV2 to TRBJ1-5; 10 nucleotides align to TRBD1. The CDR3 covers 16 residues. Germline V gene sequence: CDR1 SNHLY, CDR2 FYNNEI. The V segment lost 8 bases and the J segment 9 bases; nucleotides outside the gene matches: 16. CDR3 region: CASSPRDRGWYRPQHF. The CDR3 DNA reads as TGTGCCAGCTCCCCCCGGGACAGGGGCTGGTATCGGCCCCAGCATTTT.

CDR3 DNA: TGTGCCAGCAGGCATACTGTGAACACTGAAGCTTTCTTT. This encodes CASRHTVNTEAFF. The chain combines TRBV6-5 with TRBJ1-1; D unresolved. The V end was cut by 6 bases, the J end by 0 bases, with 8 bases between. Germline CDR1 and CDR2: MNHEY and SVGAGI. The CDR3 has 13 amino acids.

The V call is TRBV4-1, the J call TRBJ1-2, with D possibly TRBD1 on 6 matching bases. Germline values: CDR1 MGHRA, CDR2 YSYEKL. CDR3 size: 16 residues. The germline V and J ends were trimmed by 2 bases and 6 bases, with 19 bases remaining between them. The CDR3 bases are TGCGCCAGCAGCCAATCTTGGGCCAGGGGAAGTGATGGCTACACCTTC. It translates to CASSQSWARGSDGYTF.

The genes are TRBV19 and TRBJ2-7; D is unresolved. The CDR3 is 15 amino acids. V was cut by 4 bases and J by 6 bases, with 19 bases left in between. Germline V gene sequence: CDR1 LNHDA, CDR2 SQIVND (reference sequence). In nucleotides, the CDR3 is TGTGCCAGTAGTACCCGGGCCACATTCGTCGCCGAGCAGTACTTC. Its protein product is CASSTRATFVAEQYF.

This clone was observed a single time. The J gene is TRBJ1-4, the V gene TRBV9; no clear D. This CDR3 region has 15 residues. Looked up from germline, CDR1 is SGDLS and CDR2 is YYNGEE. Trimming shortened V by 0 bases and J by 0 bases, and 6 bases separated the two germline ends. The CDR3 reads CASSVGAATNEKLFF. In nucleotides, the CDR3 is TGTGCCAGCAGCGTAGGGGCTGCAACTAATGAAAAACTGTTTTTT.

The chain has TRBV7-8 and TRBJ1-6; D remains unclear. The CDR3 extends over 13 amino acids. V was pared by 3 bases and J by 2 bases, with 2 bases between. Per germline, CDR1 SGHVS and CDR2 FQNEAQ. The CDR3 DNA is TGTGCCAGCAGCTTCCCCTATAATTCACCCCTCCACTTT. Its protein product is CASSFPYNSPLHF.

CDR3 sequence reads: CASWTLNQPQHF. The CDR3 DNA reads TGTGCCAGCTGGACACTTAATCAGCCCCAGCATTTT. This chain connects TRBV28 to TRBJ1-5; weak D call: TRBD1 (5 bases). Germline assignment: CDR1 MDHEN and CDR2 SYDVKM. The CDR3 is 12 residues long. V was cut by 8 bases and J by 4 bases, with 9 bases left in between. Drawing the rest from reference TRBV28 and TRBJ1-5, the complete variable domain is DVKVTQSSRYLVKRTGEKVFLECVQDMDHENMFWYRQDPGLGLRLIYFSYDVKMKEKGDIPEGYSVSREKKERFSLILESASTNQTSMYLCASWTLNQPQHFGDGTRLSIL.

The chain links TRBV5-1 to TRBJ1-1; D ambiguous. CDR3 size: 14 residues. Germline V lookup: CDR1 SGHRS, CDR2 YFSETQ. V gave up 0 bases and J gave up 6 bases, with 12 bases separating them. CDR3: CASSLAGPPAEAFF. The CDR3 DNA follows: TGCGCCAGCAGCTTGGCTGGGCCGCCGGCTGAAGCTTTCTTT. Filled out from reference TRBV5-1 and TRBJ1-1, the complete variable domain reads KAGVTQTPRYLIKTRGQQVTLSCSPISGHRSVSWYQQTPGQGLQFLFEYFSETQRNKGNFPGRFSGRQFSNSRSEMNVSTLELGDSALYLCASSLAGPPAEAFFGQGTRLTVV.

The count of this clone is one. The chain carries TRBV11-1 and TRBJ1-1; possible D gene TRBD1, 6 bases. The CDR3 is made up of 13 amino acids. The germline CDR1 and CDR2 sequences are SGHAT and FQDESV (reference sequence). V lost 6 bases to trimming and J lost 5 bases, with 13 bases between them. This CDR3 is CASRPQGKTEAFF. The CDR3 DNA reads as TGTGCCAGCAGACCTCAGGGGAAGACTGAAGCTTTCTTT.

The chain recombines TRBV7-9 with TRBJ2-5; 9 bases are a match to TRBD1. The CDR3 contains 15 residues. Looked up from germline, CDR1 is SEHNR and CDR2 is FQNEAQ (reference sequence). V was pared by 5 bases and J by 5 bases, with 9 bases of the junction left unmatched. The CDR3 loop reads CASSPSFGQGETQYF. CDR3 coding DNA: TGTGCCAGCAGCCCAAGCTTTGGACAGGGGGAGACCCAGTACTTC.

Only one count was recorded for this clone. The chain is built from TRBV3-1 (or the pseudogene TRBV3-2) and TRBJ1-4, with D hard to call. Deletions cut 0 bases from V and 5 bases from J, with 10 bases between. Germline CDR1 reads LGHDT; CDR2 reads YNNKEL (reference sequence). The CDR3 is 15 amino acids. CDR3 loop: CASSQDRGLNEKLFF. CDR3 nucleotides: TGTGCCAGCAGCCAAGATAGAGGATTGAATGAAAAACTGTTTTTT.

This rearrangement joins TRBV7-2 to TRBJ1-3; D gene uncertain. V gave up 7 bases and J gave up 1 base, with 11 bases separating them. CDR3 length equals 14 residues. Germline V gives CDR1 SGHTA, CDR2 FQGNSA. Written as DNA, the CDR3 is TGTGCCAGCAACCAAGGCGTATCTGGAAACACCATATATTTT. This codes for CASNQGVSGNTIYF.

This clone appeared a few times. This rearrangement joins TRBV4-3 to TRBJ2-2; possible D gene TRBD2, 6 bases. With 4 bases removed from V and 5 bases from J, the gap between germline ends came to 14 bases. The CDR3 is made up of 15 amino acids. Germline lookup yields CDR1 LGHNA and CDR2 YSLEER. In nucleotides, the CDR3 is TGCGCCAGCAGCCCGGGACTGGGTTTGACCGGGGAGCTGTTTTTT. Protein: CASSPGLGLTGELFF.

There are a few counts of this clone. V is TRBV9 and J is TRBJ2-7, with 10 bases matching TRBD2. The CDR3 covers 16 residues. V was pared by 4 bases and J by 4 bases, with 11 bases of the junction left unmatched. CDR1 and CDR2 from the germline V gene are SGDLS and YYNGEE. CDR3 DNA: TGTGCCAGCAGCCCCGGAGGGGTAGCGGGGGGTTACGAGCAGTACTTC. As protein: CASSPGGVAGGYEQYF.

The genes are TRBV7-6 and TRBJ1-3; D not certain. Germline CDR1 and CDR2: SGHVS and FNYEAQ. The CDR3 loop spans 15 amino acids. The ends were cut back, 5 bases at V and 0 bases at J, with 11 bases in the middle. As DNA, the CDR3 is TGTGCCAGCAGCCCCCGGGCTGTCTCTGGAAACACCATATATTTT. It yields the protein CASSPRAVSGNTIYF.

The chain carries TRBV6-2 or TRBV6-3 and TRBJ1-6; a weak D match, TRBD1 (5 bases). Between the trimmed V and J ends, which lost 5 bases and 7 bases, there was a span of 12 bases. Germline V gene sequence: CDR1 MNHEY, CDR2 SVGEGT. This CDR3 comprises 14 residues. The CDR3 loop is CASSKGRENSPLHF. As DNA, the CDR3 is TGTGCCAGCAGTAAGGGACGGGAAAATTCACCCCTCCACTTT.

The gene calls are TRBV5-6 and TRBJ1-2; 7 bases map to TRBD1. The CDR3 extends over 14 amino acids. Germline V gene lookup returns CDR1 SGHDT and CDR2 YYEEEE. The J segment lost 2 bases and the V segment lost 3 bases, leaving 4 bases of the junction unmatched. CDR3 sequence: CASSSGQANYGYTF. DNA for the CDR3: TGTGCCAGCAGCTCTGGACAGGCCAACTATGGCTACACCTTC.

The chain couples TRBV19 to TRBJ1-5; 7 bases agree with TRBD1. There are 18 residues in the CDR3. CDR1 and CDR2 from the germline V gene are LNHDA and SQIVND (reference sequence). The ends lost 5 bases at V and 0 bases at J; junction bases unmatched: 13. CDR3 protein: CASSDRDRAFNSNQPQHF. The DNA for the CDR3 is TGTGCCAGTAGTGACCGGGACAGAGCATTCAATAGCAATCAGCCCCAGCATTTT. Using reference TRBV19 and TRBJ1-5 for the parts outside the CDR3, the full variable domain is DGGITQSPKYLFRKEGQNVTLSCEQNLNHDAMYWYRQDPGQGLRLIYYSQIVNDFQKGDIAEGYSVSREKKESFPLTVTSAQKNPTAFYLCASSDRDRAFNSNQPQHFGDGTRLSIL.

The chain links TRBV5-1 to TRBJ1-6; D gene uncertain. Germline CDR1 SGHRS, CDR2 YFSETQ. V dropped 0 bases and J dropped 10 bases, with 14 bases sitting between them. This CDR3 region has 15 residues. The CDR3 DNA reads TGCGCCAGCAGCTTGGGGCGGGATCACGGATCACCCCTCCACTTT. This gives the protein CASSLGRDHGSPLHF. The complete variable domain, with remaining parts taken from reference TRBV5-1 and TRBJ1-6, reads KAGVTQTPRYLIKTRGQQVTLSCSPISGHRSVSWYQQTPGQGLQFLFEYFSETQRNKGNFPGRFSGRQFSNSRSEMNVSTLELGDSALYLCASSLGRDHGSPLHFGNGTRLTVT.

V usage is TRBV7-8 and J usage is TRBJ1-4; D is ambiguous. The V end was cut by 2 bases, the J end by 4 bases, with 17 bases between. This CDR3 is 17 amino acids long. CDR1 is SGHVS and CDR2 is FQNEAQ in the germline V gene. The CDR3 sequence is CASSLTGRVVGNEKLFF. In nucleotides, the CDR3 is TGTGCCAGCAGCTTAACCGGACGGGTCGTCGGTAATGAAAAACTGTTTTTT.

The chain carries TRBV7-2 and TRBJ1-2, with 7 bases that match TRBD1. V trimming: 1 base; J trimming: 4 bases; junction bases outside the gene matches: 3. This CDR3 contains 14 residues. Germline-derived CDR1 and CDR2 are SGHTA and FQGNSA. For the CDR3, the DNA is TGTGCCAGCAGCTTAGGAAGGACAGGCTATGGCTACACCTTC. Its translation is CASSLGRTGYGYTF.

The CDR3 sequence is CASSSLGADTGGYTF. The CDR3 DNA sequence: TGTGCCAGCAGCTCCTTGGGGGCTGACACCGGCGGCTACACCTTC. The rearrangement joins TRBV28 to TRBJ1-2; weak D call: TRBD1 (6 bases). V was trimmed by 6 bases and J by 8 bases, leaving 22 bases between them. The CDR3 is 15 amino acids. Germline V gene data show CDR1 as MDHEN and CDR2 as SYDVKM.

V usage is TRBV6-2 or TRBV6-3 and J usage is TRBJ2-3; D gene ambiguous. Between the trimmed V and J ends, which lost 1 base and 2 bases, there was a span of 7 bases. Germline assignment: CDR1 MNHEY and CDR2 SVGEGT. The CDR3 is 14 residues long. Here the CDR3 reads CASSYFPHTDTQYF. In DNA form, the CDR3 reads TGTGCCAGCAGTTACTTTCCCCACACAGATACGCAGTATTTT.

The rearrangement links TRBV6-2 or TRBV6-3 to TRBJ2-1, with D perhaps matching TRBD1 (6 bases). Looked up from germline, CDR1 is MNHEY and CDR2 is SVGEGT. The CDR3 spans 13 residues. Trimming left V 5 bases short and J 3 bases short, with 8 bases between. The CDR3 DNA is TGTGCCAGCAGTAAGGACAGCTACAATGAGCAGTTCTTC. Its translation is CASSKDSYNEQFF.

CDR3 sequence reads: CSASGGRETQYF. Written as DNA, the CDR3 is TGCAGTGCTAGTGGTGGTAGAGAGACCCAGTACTTC. The chain uses TRBV20-1 and TRBJ2-5; D gene uncertain. V lost 3 bases, J lost 4 bases, and 9 bases lay in between. The CDR3 consists of 12 residues. Germline V gene sequence: CDR1 DFQATT, CDR2 SNEGSKA (reference sequence).

The chain links TRBV14 to TRBJ2-7; tentatively, D is TRBD2 (5 bases). Trimming pared 0 bases from V and 5 bases from J, leaving 11 bases between. This CDR3 has 14 amino acids. Looked up from germline, CDR1 is SGHDN and CDR2 is FVKESK. The CDR3 DNA follows: TGTGCCAGCAGCCAAGATCTGAGGGCTAACGAGCAGTACTTC. Its protein is CASSQDLRANEQYF.